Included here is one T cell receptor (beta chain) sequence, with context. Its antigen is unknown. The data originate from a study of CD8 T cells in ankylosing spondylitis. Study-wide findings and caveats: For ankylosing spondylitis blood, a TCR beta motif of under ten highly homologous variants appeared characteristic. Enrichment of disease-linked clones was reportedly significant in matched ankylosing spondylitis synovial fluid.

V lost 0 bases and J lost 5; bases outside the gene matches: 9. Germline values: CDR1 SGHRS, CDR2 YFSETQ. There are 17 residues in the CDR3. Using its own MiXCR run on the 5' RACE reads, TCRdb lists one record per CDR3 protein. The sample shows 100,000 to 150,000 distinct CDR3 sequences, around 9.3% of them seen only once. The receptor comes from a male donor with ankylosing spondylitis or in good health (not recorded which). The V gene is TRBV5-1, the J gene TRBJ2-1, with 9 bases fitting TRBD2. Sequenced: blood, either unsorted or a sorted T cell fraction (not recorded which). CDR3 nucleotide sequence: TGCGCCAGCAGCTTGGGGCTAGCGGGAAATTGGGACAATGAGCAGTTCTTC. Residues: CASSLGLAGNWDNEQFF.